This T cell receptor (beta chain) was sequenced during a study of blood T cell repertoires in COVID-19. Original analysis: Nucleated cell counts were estimated from reference gene primer amplification. Data came from immunoSEQ multiplex PCR; TCRdb stores just in-frame clones and leaves some out. The V and J calls and clone size are taken from that table; D and trimming were inferred from the DNA. Among 300,000 or so clones listed, about 87% were seen once. Germline V gives CDR1 GTSNPN, CDR2 SVGIG (reference sequence). V shed 4 bases and J shed 6 bases, with 12 bases lying between them. The CDR3 has 12 amino acids.

This clonotype was obtained from a woman between 40 and 50 years old with acute or convalescent COVID-19. The sequencing sample was made of peripheral blood. The rearrangement uses TRBV30 and TRBJ1-2, with D perhaps TRBD1 (6 bases). DNA for the CDR3: TGTGCCTGGACCCATCAGGGGAATGGCTACACCTTC. Translating it yields CAWTHQGNGYTF.